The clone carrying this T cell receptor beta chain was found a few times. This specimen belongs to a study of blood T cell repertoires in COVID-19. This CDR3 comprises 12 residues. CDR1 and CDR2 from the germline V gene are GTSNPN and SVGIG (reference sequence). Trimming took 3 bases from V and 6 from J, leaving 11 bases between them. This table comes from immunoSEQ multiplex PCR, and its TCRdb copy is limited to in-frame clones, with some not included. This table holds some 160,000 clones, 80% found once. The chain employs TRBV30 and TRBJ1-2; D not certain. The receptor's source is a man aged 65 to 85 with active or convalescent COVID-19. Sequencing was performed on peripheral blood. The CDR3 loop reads CAWSRLGNGYTF. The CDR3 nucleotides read TGTGCCTGGAGCAGACTAGGGAATGGCTACACCTTC.